Below are 26 T cell receptor beta chains sequenced from a single sample in a study of T cells after yellow fever vaccination. TCRdb called the 5' RACE reads again in MiXCR, with one record for every CDR3 protein. The sample lists around 65,000 distinct CDR3 sequences, around 6.2% occurring once. The sample was CD4+ T cells sorted from PBMCs, taken around 15 days after the first yellow fever vaccination. All receptors derive from a man between 18 and 35 years old who received the YFV17D yellow fever vaccine.

This clonotype was detected many times. The rearrangement links TRBV12-3 or TRBV12-4 to TRBJ2-2; the D gene is possibly TRBD1 (6 bases). V was shortened by 6 bases and J by 0 bases, with 20 bases between the two germline ends. The CDR3 loop spans 18 amino acids. CDR3 residues: CASSRRTAPLSNTGELFF. As DNA, the CDR3 is TGTGCCAGCAGCCGGAGGACAGCCCCGCTGTCGAACACCGGGGAGCTGTTTTTT.

This clonotype was seen ten or more times. This chain uses TRBV5-1 with TRBJ2-2; 8 bases are shared with TRBD2. The CDR3 is 16 amino acids. Germline values: CDR1 SGHRS, CDR2 YFSETQ. The J segment lost 6 bases and the V segment lost 6 bases, leaving 13 bases of the junction unmatched. The CDR3 coding sequence is TGCGCCAGCAACCCTGTACCGGGGGGGCCAGCCGGGGAGCTGTTTTTT. Translation gives CASNPVPGGPAGELFF.

This clonotype was counted at least ten times. The gene calls are TRBV5-1 and TRBJ2-3; D is unclear. Germline loops: CDR1 SGHRS, CDR2 YFSETQ. There are 14 residues in the CDR3. V was cut by 0 bases and J by 5 bases, with 10 bases left in between. The CDR3: CASSLAQDGDTQYF. In DNA form, the CDR3 reads TGCGCCAGCAGCTTGGCTCAGGACGGAGATACGCAGTATTTT. Full variable domain (rest looked up from reference TRBV5-1 and TRBJ2-3): KAGVTQTPRYLIKTRGQQVTLSCSPISGHRSVSWYQQTPGQGLQFLFEYFSETQRNKGNFPGRFSGRQFSNSRSEMNVSTLELGDSALYLCASSLAQDGDTQYFGPGTRLTVL.

This clonotype was observed many times. This rearrangement joins TRBV12-3 or TRBV12-4 to TRBJ1-2; D remains ambiguous. V shed 4 bases and J shed 2 bases, with 5 bases lying between them. The CDR3 extends over 12 amino acids. The CDR3 is CASSSENYGYTF. The CDR3, as DNA: TGTGCCAGCAGTTCCGAGAACTATGGCTACACCTTC.

Many counts were recorded for this clonotype. The chain recombines TRBV11-2 with TRBJ2-2; D is perhaps TRBD1 (5 bases). The CDR3 runs to 15 residues. V lost 5 bases and J lost 1, with 11 bases in between. Germline V gives CDR1 SGHAT, CDR2 FQNNGV. CDR3 nucleotide sequence: TGTGCCAGCAGCCCCCCAGGGAAGAACACCGGGGAGCTGTTTTTT. This sequence encodes CASSPPGKNTGELFF.

This clonotype has a count of ten or more. J is TRBJ2-1 and V is TRBV27; TRBD1 aligns across 10 bases. Losses at the gene ends were 5 bases for V and 9 bases for J; bases not matched to a gene: 7. There are 14 residues in the CDR3. Germline CDR1 and CDR2: MNHEY and SMNVEV (reference sequence). The CDR3 loop is CASSARRQGAEQFF. The DNA of the CDR3 is TGTGCCAGCAGTGCTCGGCGACAGGGGGCTGAGCAGTTCTTC.

This clonotype was counted many times. The chain recombines TRBV6-5 with TRBJ1-2; D possibly corresponds to TRBD1 (5 bases). In germline, CDR1 is MNHEY, CDR2 SVGAGI. The CDR3 has 14 amino acids. V dropped 3 bases and J dropped 0 bases, with 8 bases sitting between them. For the CDR3, the DNA is TGTGCCAGCAGTTATGGCAGGGCTAACTATGGCTACACCTTC. Its protein product is CASSYGRANYGYTF.

The chain links TRBV4-3 to TRBJ1-2, with D maybe TRBD1 (5 bases). The CDR3 spans 15 residues. The germline V gene has CDR1 LGHNA and CDR2 YSLEER. V lost 5 bases and J lost 1, with 14 bases in between. CDR3 protein: CASSSGSGGNYGYTF. The CDR3 nucleotides are TGCGCCAGCAGCTCCGGGTCGGGGGGTAACTATGGCTACACCTTC.

This clonotype has at least ten counts. This chain links TRBV6-5 with TRBJ2-3; D tentatively fits TRBD1 or TRBD2 (5 bases each). Per germline, CDR1 MNHEY and CDR2 SVGAGI. Trimming removed 4 bases at V and 1 base at J, with 9 bases between. The CDR3 has 14 amino acids. The CDR3 protein is CASSFPGRTDTQYF. CDR3 in DNA: TGTGCCAGCAGTTTCCCGGGGCGCACAGATACGCAGTATTTT.

This chain connects TRBV20-1 to TRBJ2-3; TRBD2 might be the D (6 bases). This CDR3 has 16 residues. Germline V gives CDR1 DFQATT, CDR2 SNEGSKA (reference sequence). V shed 3 bases and J shed 0 bases, with 16 bases lying between them. The CDR3 coding sequence is TGCAGTGCTAGTCTGGCGGGGTTCGCTAGCACAGATACGCAGTATTTT. Protein product: CSASLAGFASTDTQYF.

This clonotype was counted ten times or more. The chain couples TRBV5-1 to TRBJ2-5; 8 bases line up with TRBD2. The germline V gene has CDR1 SGHRS and CDR2 YFSETQ. The CDR3 sequence is 14 residues long. The trim removed 4 bases at V and 0 bases at J, leaving 2 bases unmatched. CDR3 sequence: CASSRGGYQETQYF. The CDR3 DNA follows: TGCGCCAGCAGCCGCGGGGGGTACCAAGAGACCCAGTACTTC.

This clonotype came up many times. V and J are TRBV14 and TRBJ1-6, with D perhaps TRBD1 (5 bases). From germline, CDR1 is SGHDN and CDR2 FVKESK. V lost 7 bases, J lost 5 bases, and 15 bases lay in between. The length of the CDR3 is 15 residues. CDR3 sequence: CASKDKARNNSPLHF. The CDR3 DNA reads as TGTGCCAGCAAGGACAAAGCAAGGAATAATTCACCCCTCCACTTT.

There are many counts of this clonotype. The gene calls are TRBV6-2 or TRBV6-3 and TRBJ2-5; 10 nucleotides line up with TRBD1. V lost 6 bases, J lost 4 bases, and 8 bases stayed unmatched. Per germline, CDR1 MNHEY and CDR2 SVGEGT. The CDR3 is 15 residues long. The CDR3 spells CASSPRTGGSETQYF. The CDR3 region has the DNA TGTGCCAGCAGCCCCAGGACAGGGGGGTCAGAGACCCAGTACTTC.

This clonotype was recorded many times. The chain employs TRBV12-3 or TRBV12-4 and TRBJ2-7, with 8 positions matching TRBD2. The CDR3 length is 15 residues. With V trimmed by 3 bases and J by 6 bases, 10 bases remained unmatched. Written as DNA, the CDR3 is TGTGCCAGCAGTTTGGGCCCGGGAGGGGCGGGCGAGCAGTACTTC. Encoded protein: CASSLGPGGAGEQYF.

This clonotype was observed many times. The chain employs TRBV24-1 and TRBJ2-1; 8 bases map to TRBD2. Germline loops: CDR1 KGHDR, CDR2 SFDVKD. V was clipped by 4 bases and J by 1 base; unmatched bases: 8. This CDR3 region has 17 residues. The CDR3 region is CATSDRPVAGSYNEQFF. CDR3 nucleotides: TGTGCCACCAGTGACCGTCCGGTAGCGGGGTCCTACAATGAGCAGTTCTTC.

At least ten counts were recorded for this clonotype. The V and J genes are TRBV7-8 and TRBJ2-2; 8 bases align to TRBD2. This CDR3 has 16 amino acids. Germline V gene lookup returns CDR1 SGHVS and CDR2 FQNEAQ. With 1 base clipped from V and 6 bases from J, the junction kept 7 bases outside the gene matches. CDR3 residues: CASSLVGTRGAGELFF. CDR3 bases: TGTGCCAGCAGCTTAGTTGGGACTAGGGGCGCCGGGGAGCTGTTTTTT. Full variable domain (outside the CDR3, taken from reference TRBV7-8 and TRBJ2-2): GAGVSQSPRYKVAKRGQDVALRCDPISGHVSLFWYQQALGQGPEFLTYFQNEAQLDKSGLPSDRFFAERPEGSVSTLKIQRTQQEDSAVYLCASSLVGTRGAGELFFGEGSRLTVL.

This clonotype was seen ten or more times. CDR3 sequence reads: CASSSGSGNTIYF. In nucleotides, the CDR3 is TGTGCCAGCAGTTCAGGCTCTGGAAACACCATATATTTT. V is TRBV12-3 or TRBV12-4 and J is TRBJ1-3; D is undetermined. The length of the CDR3 is 13 residues. Deletions cut 4 bases from V and 0 bases from J, with 4 bases between.

This clonotype was detected many times. The chain uses TRBV7-7 and TRBJ2-3; D is unclear. Looked up from germline, CDR1 is SSHAT and CDR2 is FNYEAQ (reference sequence). CDR3 length: 13 amino acids. Trimming pared 5 bases from V and 11 bases from J, leaving 17 bases between. The CDR3 protein is CASSPAEQVGQYF. The CDR3 coding sequence is TGTGCCAGCAGCCCCGCGGAGCAAGTAGGGCAGTATTTT.

This clonotype occurred many times. V is TRBV12-3 or TRBV12-4 and J is TRBJ2-1; D remains unclear. V lost 8 bases to trimming and J lost 10 bases, with 21 bases between them. CDR3 length equals 14 residues. The CDR3 is CASLRAGVQKEQFF. The CDR3 DNA reads as TGTGCCAGCCTCCGGGCAGGCGTACAGAAAGAGCAGTTCTTC.

This clonotype has more than one count but fewer than ten. The chain is built from TRBV21-1 and TRBJ2-3. TRBV21-1 is described as a pseudogene. The CDR3 totals 16 residues. The CDR3 protein is CASRLAQPVYTDTQYF. The DNA for the CDR3 is TGTGCCAGCCGACTGGCACAGCCAGTCTATACAGATACGCAGTATTTT.

This clonotype was seen many times. The J gene is TRBJ2-5, the V gene TRBV11-2; 13 nucleotides line up with TRBD2. From germline, CDR1 is SGHAT and CDR2 FQNNGV. With V trimmed by 5 bases and J by 2 bases, 11 bases remained unmatched. The CDR3 spans 18 residues. The CDR3 loop is CASSPGATSGGGQETQYF. Here the CDR3 DNA reads TGTGCCAGCAGCCCGGGCGCCACTAGCGGGGGGGGACAAGAGACCCAGTACTTC.

In this sample, this clonotype turned up many times. The chain joins TRBV23-1 to TRBJ2-3; a weak D match, TRBD2 (6 bases). TRBV23-1 belongs to the ORF category, with a function that is uncertain. Trimming removed 0 bases from V and 5 bases from J, with 12 bases in between. This CDR3 has 15 amino acids. For the CDR3, the DNA is TGCGCCAGCAGTCAATCGGGGGGTTCGAGAGATACGCAGTATTTT. It specifies CASSQSGGSRDTQYF.

This clonotype was recorded at least ten times. The V call is TRBV20-1, the J call TRBJ2-3; D assignment may be TRBD1 or TRBD2 (5 bases each). CDR3 length: 15 residues. Germline assignment: CDR1 DFQATT and CDR2 SNEGSKA (reference sequence). V was clipped by 1 base and J by 5 bases, with 16 bases between them. For the CDR3, the DNA is TGCAGTGCTAGAGCCGTGGGGGTCCTACGAGATACGCAGTATTTT. It encodes CSARAVGVLRDTQYF.

This clonotype has a count of ten or more. V gene TRBV5-1 combines with J gene TRBJ2-5; D unclear. Trimming pared 3 bases from V and 2 bases from J, leaving 8 bases between. Germline CDR1 and CDR2: SGHRS and YFSETQ. The CDR3 totals 13 residues. CDR3 region: CASSSGRQETQYF. The CDR3, as DNA: TGCGCCAGCAGCTCTGGCAGACAAGAGACCCAGTACTTC.

Many counts were recorded for this clonotype. V gene TRBV5-1 combines with J gene TRBJ2-3; the D call may be TRBD1 or TRBD2 (5 bases each). The germline CDR1 and CDR2 sequences are SGHRS and YFSETQ. The CDR3 has 17 residues. The ends were cut back, 4 bases at V and 1 base at J, with 19 bases in the middle. Written as DNA, the CDR3 is TGCGCCAGCAGCCCAGAGGGGCGACTTTGGGGCACAGATACGCAGTATTTT. This codes for CASSPEGRLWGTDTQYF. The whole variable domain, filled in from reference TRBV5-1 and TRBJ2-3, reads KAGVTQTPRYLIKTRGQQVTLSCSPISGHRSVSWYQQTPGQGLQFLFEYFSETQRNKGNFPGRFSGRQFSNSRSEMNVSTLELGDSALYLCASSPEGRLWGTDTQYFGPGTRLTVL.

This clonotype has at least ten counts. The V and J genes are TRBV5-1 and TRBJ2-7; 8 nucleotides agree with TRBD2. J lost 7 bases, V lost 4 bases, and 10 bases had no gene match. Germline lookup yields CDR1 SGHRS and CDR2 YFSETQ. There are 14 residues in the CDR3. CDR3 DNA: TGCGCCAGCAGCCCACGGGGGGGTACGGGGGAGCAGTACTTC. Translated, it gives CASSPRGGTGEQYF.